This TCR beta chain was sequenced during a study of blood T cells in healthy people across ages. Points on this clonotype: Its target is unknown.

The donors, healthy Caucasians from Russia, were aged roughly 6 to 90. The extraction recovered at least 5.5 micrograms of total RNA per sample. Study outcomes and limitations: Aged donors had fewer naive CD4+ cells and lower diversity than long-lived donors. Diversity of TCR beta per million T cells declined in a roughly linear way with age.

Trimming stripped 2 bases from V and 11 bases from J, with 12 bases between. This CDR3 comprises 12 residues. Combining a sample-barcoded 5' primer with a J-beta primer mix, a second PCR ran for roughly 7 to 12 cycles. A single record per CDR3 protein comes from TCRdb applying MiXCR to the 5' RACE reads. This repertoire shows approximately 350,000 distinct CDR3 sequences, about 49% found once; its top ten account for under 65%. Material: blood. The receptor was isolated from a man in his fifties or sixties in good health. The chain couples TRBV12-3 or TRBV12-4 to TRBJ2-5; the D gene is possibly TRBD1 (6 bases). For the CDR3, the DNA is TGTGCCAGCAGTTTACAGGGGTGGGAGCAGTACTTC. This translates into CASSLQGWEQYF.